A selection of T cell receptor beta chains follows, all from one sample in a study of PD-1 blockade in classical Hodgkin lymphoma. Repertoires were generated with immunoSEQ multiplex PCR, while TCRdb's copy carries only in-frame clones and drops some. Among roughly 30,000 clones listed, 70% were seen once. This sample comprised peripheral blood mononuclear cells (PBMCs), obtained before the second cycle of nivolumab. These receptors came from a human donor with classical Hodgkin lymphoma. Both conserved end residues are part of each CDR3. Expanded clones get a size class; other rows say once, few or many, or leave the size out.

v_gene: TRBV5-1
abundance: once
len: 17
CDR3aa: CASTGGLAGPGSGEQYF

v_gene: TRBV7-2
abundance: few
len: 15
CDR3aa: CASSPENRVGDGYTF

v_gene: TRBV6-5
abundance: many
len: 15
CDR3aa: CASSLRPGGSGELFF

v_gene: TRBV6-5
abundance: .
len: 15
CDR3aa: CASSFDRVTGNEQFF

v_gene: TRBV4-1
abundance: .
len: 16
CDR3aa: CASSQGVGPMNTEAFF

v_gene: TRBV7-9
abundance: .
len: 14
CDR3aa: CASSPGQGNQPQHF

v_gene: TRBV7-6
abundance: few
len: 16
CDR3aa: CASSLGSAGGTDTQYF

v_gene: TRBV11-1
abundance: .
len: 14
CDR3aa: CASSSGQENTEAFF

v_gene: TRBV7-9
abundance: .
len: 14
CDR3aa: CASSPEGGPYGYTF

v_gene: TRBV4-3
abundance: .
len: 15
CDR3aa: CASSQEVQGSYGYTF

v_gene: TRBV6-5
abundance: few
len: 14
CDR3aa: CASRDDRGHSPLHF

v_gene: TRBV28
abundance: .
len: 17
CDR3aa: CASSSGTGLSGANVLTF

v_gene: TRBV7-2
abundance: few
len: 15
CDR3aa: CASSRPGGRTYEQYF

v_gene: TRBV7-2
abundance: .
len: 15
CDR3aa: CASSDLPRGNTEAFF

v_gene: TRBV7-6
abundance: .
len: 16
CDR3aa: CASSLGTSGYQETQYF

v_gene: TRBV6-5
abundance: .
len: 16
CDR3aa: CASSYRGGVFPGELFF

v_gene: TRBV4-3
abundance: .
len: 21
CDR3aa: CASSQDSGAGHSSSYNSPLHF

v_gene: TRBV7-6
abundance: .
len: 15
CDR3aa: CASSLRITSTDTQYF

v_gene: TRBV19
abundance: few
len: 21
CDR3aa: CASSRDSGGRDRGFLNTEAFF

v_gene: TRBV5-6
abundance: .
len: 14
CDR3aa: CASSLGLAGGEGYF

v_gene: TRBV5-6
abundance: .
len: 12
CDR3aa: CASSLGRGEQFF

v_gene: TRBV7-8
abundance: .
len: 13
CDR3aa: CASSSYMNTEAFF

v_gene: TRBV19
abundance: .
len: 14
CDR3aa: CASSIQGAHNEQFF

v_gene: TRBV19
abundance: .
len: 13
CDR3aa: CASRGQGKDEQFF

v_gene: TRBV19
abundance: .
len: 16
CDR3aa: CASSIRTDRGFSEQYF

v_gene: TRBV30
abundance: .
len: 13
CDR3aa: CAWSRGADQPQHF

v_gene: TRBV28
abundance: .
len: 14
CDR3aa: CASRYRGLQNGYTF

v_gene: TRBV7-9
abundance: .
len: 15
CDR3aa: CASSLTGTGATEAFF

v_gene: TRBV6-1
abundance: once
len: 13
CDR3aa: CASSEGRVPTQYF

v_gene: TRBV19
abundance: .
len: 14
CDR3aa: CASQFLGEDQPQHF

v_gene: TRBV28
abundance: .
len: 16
CDR3aa: CASRVVQGGISYEQYF

v_gene: TRBV9
abundance: .
len: 14
CDR3aa: CASSVGGIQSPLHF